One sample yielded the 23 T cell receptor beta chains listed below, sequenced in a study of blood T cell repertoires in COVID-19. Sequencing used immunoSEQ multiplex PCR; TCRdb keeps in-frame clones, though not all of them. The sample consists of about 170,000 clones, 80% to 85% of them appearing once. The specimen sequenced was peripheral blood. The receptor set was obtained from an older woman with acute or convalescent COVID-19.

V usage is TRBV28 and J usage is TRBJ1-2; D remains unclear. This CDR3 has 12 residues. The V gene lost 8 bases and the J gene lost 8 bases, with 15 bases spanning the gap. Germline lookup yields CDR1 MDHEN and CDR2 SYDVKM. This CDR3 is CASVDSLWGYTF. The CDR3 region has the DNA TGTGCCAGCGTGGACTCCTTGTGGGGCTACACCTTC.

The CDR3 DNA reads as TGTGCCAGCAGCTTAGGGGGGGACAGGACCTACAATGAGCAGTTCTTC. It is translated as CASSLGGDRTYNEQFF. The chain uses TRBV11-3 and TRBJ2-1, with TRBD1 matching 8 bases. This CDR3 has 16 amino acids. J was trimmed by 2 bases and V by 1 base; bases with no gene match: 4. Germline CDR1 and CDR2: SGHNT and YENEEA. The full variable domain, with the rest looked up from reference TRBV11-3 and TRBJ2-1, is EAGVVQSPRYKIIEKKQPVAFWCNPISGHNTLYWYLQNLGQGPELLIRYENEEAVDDSQLPKDRFSAERLKGVDSTLKIQPAELGDSAVYLCASSLGGDRTYNEQFFGPGTRLTVL.

The chain couples TRBV18 to TRBJ1-6; 8 bases are shared with TRBD1. The CDR3 spans 17 residues. J gave up 3 bases and V 3 bases, and 7 bases lay outside the gene matches. Germline V CDR1 and CDR2: KGHSH, LQKENI. Written as DNA, the CDR3 is TGTGCCAGCTCACCGGTGGCAACAGGGGGCTATAATTCACCCCTCCACTTT. Translated: CASSPVATGGYNSPLHF.

The chain joins TRBV7-9 to TRBJ2-5; TRBD2 matches at 11 bases. This CDR3 has 16 residues. V was pared by 3 bases and J by 3 bases, with 6 bases of the junction left unmatched. Germline V lookup: CDR1 SEHNR, CDR2 FQNEAQ (reference sequence). CDR3 nucleotides: TGTGCCAGCAGCTTCTTAGCGGGGGGGCCAAAAGAGACCCAGTACTTC. It encodes CASSFLAGGPKETQYF.

The chain combines TRBV6-5 with TRBJ2-7; TRBD1 matches 7 bases. J was trimmed by 6 bases and V by 5 bases; bases with no gene match: 7. The length of the CDR3 is 13 residues. Germline V gene sequence: CDR1 MNHEY, CDR2 SVGAGI. CDR3 in amino acids: CASSIRGPSEQYF. CDR3 bases: TGTGCCAGCAGTATTAGGGGGCCGAGCGAGCAGTACTTC.

CDR3 nucleotides: TGTGCCTGGAGTACCAGGGTGATAGACGAGCAGTACTTC. Its translation is CAWSTRVIDEQYF. This chain connects TRBV30 to TRBJ2-7, with D possibly TRBD1 on 5 matching bases. CDR3 length: 13 amino acids. V dropped 2 bases and J dropped 5 bases, with 13 bases sitting between them. Germline V gives CDR1 GTSNPN, CDR2 SVGIG (reference sequence). The full variable domain, rest sourced from reference TRBV30 and TRBJ2-7, is SQTIHQWPATLVQPVGSPLSLECTVEGTSNPNLYWYRQAAGRGLQLLFYSVGIGQISSEVPQNLSASRPQDRQFILSSKKLLLSDSGFYLCAWSTRVIDEQYFGPGTRLTVT.

CDR3 region: CSVVIGGNTQYF. Here the CDR3 DNA reads TGCAGCGTTGTGATCGGGGGTAATACGCAGTATTTT. The chain recombines TRBV29-1 with TRBJ2-3; a weak D match, TRBD2 (6 bases). The CDR3 sequence is 12 residues long. Germline V CDR1 and CDR2: SQVTM, ANQGSEA. The V gene lost 4 bases and the J gene lost 7 bases, with 12 bases spanning the gap.

V is TRBV15 and J is TRBJ1-2; D is perhaps TRBD1 (6 bases). V lost 3 bases to trimming and J lost 1 base, with 9 bases between them. Germline V gene lookup returns CDR1 LNHNV and CDR2 YYDKDF (reference sequence). This CDR3 contains 14 residues. Here the CDR3 reads CATSSQGSNYGYTF. For the CDR3, the DNA is TGTGCCACCAGCAGTCAGGGGAGTAACTATGGCTACACCTTC.

This clone has a single count. V gene TRBV20-1 combines with J gene TRBJ1-2; no clear D gene. The CDR3 loop spans 11 amino acids. The V gene's germline CDR1 is DFQATT and CDR2 SNEGSKA (reference sequence). The V end was cut by 6 bases, the J end by 8 bases, with 13 bases between. The CDR3 DNA reads TGCAGTGCCTTGGGCCCGGGGGGCTACACCTTC. Protein product: CSALGPGGYTF.

This clone was seen once. CDR3 sequence reads: CASSRSRTGAGANVLTF. The CDR3 DNA follows: TGTGCCAGCTCACGTTCCCGGACAGGGGCTGGGGCCAACGTCCTGACTTTC. The rearrangement joins TRBV18 to TRBJ2-6; TRBD1 agrees at 9 bases. Germline CDR1 is KGHSH and CDR2 is LQKENI. The CDR3 loop spans 17 amino acids. Trimming took 4 bases from V and 2 from J; bases not matched to a gene: 6.

This clone was observed a single time. This chain joins TRBV18 and TRBJ1-2, with D perhaps TRBD1 (6 bases). The length of the CDR3 is 15 residues. V was pared by 6 bases and J by 2 bases, with 16 bases between. Germline loops: CDR1 KGHSH, CDR2 LQKENI. The CDR3 coding sequence is TGTGCCAGCTCGGGGGCCAAGGCTCCGAACTATGGCTACACCTTC. Translation gives CASSGAKAPNYGYTF.

This clone showed up just a few times. The genes are TRBV10-2 and TRBJ1-1; 8 bases map to TRBD1. The CDR3 loop spans 13 amino acids. With V trimmed by 7 bases and J by 6 bases, 7 bases remained unmatched. CDR1 is WSHSY and CDR2 is SAAADI in the germline V gene. The CDR3 loop is CASITGGSAEAFF. CDR3 bases: TGCGCCAGCATTACAGGGGGGAGCGCTGAAGCTTTCTTT.

The rearrangement links TRBV2 to TRBJ2-1; no reliable D call. The CDR3 loop spans 11 amino acids. The germline CDR1 and CDR2 sequences are SNHLY and FYNNEI. V dropped 6 bases and J dropped 4 bases, with 4 bases sitting between them. The CDR3 loop reads CASSLYNEQFF. The CDR3, as DNA: TGTGCCAGCAGCTTATACAATGAGCAGTTCTTC. The full variable domain, with the rest looked up from reference TRBV2 and TRBJ2-1, is EPEVTQTPSHQVTQMGQEVILRCVPISNHLYFYWYRQILGQKVEFLVSFYNNEISEKSEIFDDQFSVERPDGSNFTLKIRSTKLEDSAMYFCASSLYNEQFFGPGTRLTVL.

As DNA, the CDR3 is TGTGCCAGTAGTTTACAGGGGTTCGGCAATCAGCCCCAGCATTTT. It codes for CASSLQGFGNQPQHF. This chain joins TRBV19 and TRBJ1-5, with 7 bases that match TRBD1. V trimming: 5 bases; J trimming: 2 bases; junction bases outside the gene matches: 6. CDR1 is LNHDA, CDR2 SQIVND, per germline (reference sequence). The CDR3 spans 15 residues.

This clone was counted once. This chain uses TRBV4-3 with TRBJ1-2; D not certain. The germline CDR1 and CDR2 sequences are LGHNA and YSLEER. Trimming removed 0 bases from V and 8 bases from J, with 16 bases in between. This CDR3 region has 15 residues. The CDR3 is CASSQDFASREGYTF. The CDR3 DNA reads as TGCGCCAGCAGCCAAGATTTTGCGTCACGAGAGGGCTACACCTTC.

This clone was seen more than once but under ten times. The rearrangement joins TRBV7-6 to TRBJ1-1, with a possible D match to TRBD1 (5 bases). Deletions cut 4 bases from V and 1 base from J, with 13 bases between. From germline, CDR1 is SGHVS and CDR2 FNYEAQ. This CDR3 has 15 amino acids. CDR3 sequence reads: CASSSHDSKNTEAFF. The DNA for the CDR3 is TGTGCCAGCAGCTCGCACGACAGCAAGAACACTGAAGCTTTCTTT.

The chain uses TRBV5-1 and TRBJ2-3; 12 bases fit TRBD2. This CDR3 contains 17 residues. Looked up from germline, CDR1 is SGHRS and CDR2 is YFSETQ. J gave up 4 bases and V 4 bases, and 10 bases lay outside the gene matches. The DNA for the CDR3 is TGCGCCAGCAGCCCTGCCCTAGCGGGGGGGCGGGCAGATACGCAGTATTTT. It specifies CASSPALAGGRADTQYF. The whole variable domain, filled in from reference TRBV5-1 and TRBJ2-3, reads KAGVTQTPRYLIKTRGQQVTLSCSPISGHRSVSWYQQTPGQGLQFLFEYFSETQRNKGNFPGRFSGRQFSNSRSEMNVSTLELGDSALYLCASSPALAGGRADTQYFGPGTRLTVL.

Here the CDR3 DNA reads TGTGCCAGCAGCTCCACTAGCGTCGGCACAGATACGCAGTATTTT. It specifies CASSSTSVGTDTQYF. The V call is TRBV7-3, the J call TRBJ2-3; TRBD2 matches 7 bases. The germline CDR1 and CDR2 sequences are SGHTA and FQGTGA. The CDR3 has 15 amino acids. The junction had 5 bases not matched to a gene; V was cut back by 4 bases and J by 1 base.

This clone has only one observation. The chain has TRBV4-2 and TRBJ1-2; D is unclear. The ends were cut back, 1 base at V and 8 bases at J, with 20 bases in the middle. CDR1 LGHNA and CDR2 YNFKEQ come from the germline V gene. This CDR3 has 16 amino acids. As DNA, the CDR3 is TGTGCCAGCAGCCAAGTTTCGGCGACAAGAACTGGCGGCTACACCTTC. Protein product: CASSQVSATRTGGYTF.

The genes are TRBV2 and TRBJ1-5, with no clear D. Germline V gene lookup returns CDR1 SNHLY and CDR2 FYNNEI. With 7 bases removed from V and 8 bases from J, the gap between germline ends came to 15 bases. The CDR3 runs to 13 residues. CDR3 sequence (DNA): TGTGCCAGCATGGGGAGGAGCAAGGAGCCCCAGCATTTT. Amino acids: CASMGRSKEPQHF.

The V gene is TRBV7-2, the J gene TRBJ2-3; perhaps TRBD1 as D (5 bases). Trimming stripped 1 base from V and 0 bases from J, with 11 bases between. This CDR3 has 16 amino acids. Germline V gene sequence: CDR1 SGHTA, CDR2 FQGNSA. Here the CDR3 DNA reads TGTGCCAGCAGCTTAGGACAGTCTTCTAGCACAGATACGCAGTATTTT. Protein product: CASSLGQSSSTDTQYF.

The chain joins TRBV19 to TRBJ2-7, with D possibly TRBD2 on 6 matching bases. CDR1 and CDR2 from the germline V gene are LNHDA and SQIVND (reference sequence). The CDR3 sequence is 14 residues long. Trimming stripped 3 bases from V and 2 bases from J, with 11 bases between. CDR3 sequence: CASSMRPGAYEQYF. As DNA, the CDR3 is TGTGCCAGTAGTATGAGGCCGGGAGCCTACGAGCAGTACTTC.

In DNA form, the CDR3 reads TGTGCCAGCAGTTACGGCAGGGCCATCAACTATGGCTACACCTTC. It encodes CASSYGRAINYGYTF. The genes are TRBV6-5 and TRBJ1-2; D might be TRBD1 (5 bases). The germline V gene has CDR1 MNHEY and CDR2 SVGAGI. Trimming pared 2 bases from V and 2 bases from J, leaving 12 bases between. CDR3 length: 15 amino acids.